The 4 T cell receptor beta chains below come from one sample, sequenced in a study of blood T cell repertoires in COVID-19. Repertoires were generated with immunoSEQ multiplex PCR, while TCRdb's copy carries only in-frame clones and drops some. The sample shows 80,000 or so clones, roughly 80% of them seen only once. The sequencing sample was made of peripheral blood. Receptor source: an elderly man with acute or convalescent COVID-19.

In this sample, this clone turned up once. The CDR3 nucleotides are TGTGCCACATCCCGGGACAGGGACCCAACTAATGAAAAACTGTTTTTT. This gives the protein CATSRDRDPTNEKLFF. The V gene is TRBV19, the J gene TRBJ1-4; 9 bases fit TRBD1. The J segment lost 0 bases and the V segment lost 10 bases, leaving 9 bases of the junction unmatched. The CDR3 is 16 residues long. The germline CDR1 and CDR2 sequences are LNHDA and SQIVND (reference sequence).

The V call is TRBV19, the J call TRBJ1-5, with D possibly TRBD1 on 6 matching bases. The ends were cut back, 7 bases at V and 2 bases at J, with 18 bases in the middle. CDR1 and CDR2 from the germline V gene are LNHDA and SQIVND (reference sequence). This CDR3 has 16 residues. CDR3 sequence: CASKFGGANGNQPQHF. The DNA of the CDR3 is TGTGCCAGTAAGTTTGGGGGGGCGAATGGCAATCAGCCCCAGCATTTT.

This sequence joins TRBV7-9 and TRBJ1-2; 9 bases align to TRBD1. The J segment lost 4 bases and the V segment lost 5 bases, leaving 5 bases of the junction unmatched. The CDR3 length is 14 residues. The germline V gene encodes CDR1 SEHNR and CDR2 FQNEAQ (reference sequence). The CDR3 bases are TGTGCCAGCAGCCCGGGACAGGGTGGCTATGGCTACACCTTC. This sequence encodes CASSPGQGGYGYTF.

The CDR3 DNA reads TGTGCCAGCAGCTTGGCCTTAGCGCGCTACGAGCAGTACTTC. It codes for CASSLALARYEQYF. This chain uses TRBV5-6 with TRBJ2-7; D is possibly TRBD2 (5 bases). With 0 bases removed from V and 3 bases from J, the gap between germline ends came to 10 bases. Germline CDR1 reads SGHDT; CDR2 reads YYEEEE. The CDR3 has 14 residues.